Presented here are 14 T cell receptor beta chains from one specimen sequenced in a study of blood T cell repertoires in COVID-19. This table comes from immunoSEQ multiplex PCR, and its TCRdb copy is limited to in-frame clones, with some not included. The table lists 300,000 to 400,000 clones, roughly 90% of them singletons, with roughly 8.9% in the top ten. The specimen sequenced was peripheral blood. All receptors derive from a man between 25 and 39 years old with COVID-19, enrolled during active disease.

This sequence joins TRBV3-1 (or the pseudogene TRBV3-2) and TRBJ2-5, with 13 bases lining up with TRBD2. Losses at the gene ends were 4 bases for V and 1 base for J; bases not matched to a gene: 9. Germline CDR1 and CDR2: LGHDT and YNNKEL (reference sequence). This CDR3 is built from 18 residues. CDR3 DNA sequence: TGTGCCAGCAGCCTCGGACTAGCGGGAGAGACTCTCCAAGAGACCCAGTACTTC. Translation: CASSLGLAGETLQETQYF.

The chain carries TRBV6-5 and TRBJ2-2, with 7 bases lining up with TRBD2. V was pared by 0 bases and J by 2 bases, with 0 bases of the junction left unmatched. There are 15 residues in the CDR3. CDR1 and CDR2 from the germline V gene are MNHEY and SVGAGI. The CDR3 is CASSYSGLNTGELFF. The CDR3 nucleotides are TGTGCCAGCAGTTACTCGGGACTAAACACCGGGGAGCTGTTTTTT.

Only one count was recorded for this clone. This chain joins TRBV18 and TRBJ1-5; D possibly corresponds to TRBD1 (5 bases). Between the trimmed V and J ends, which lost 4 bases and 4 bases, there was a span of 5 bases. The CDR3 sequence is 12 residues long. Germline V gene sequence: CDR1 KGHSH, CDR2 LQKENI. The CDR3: CASSRTNQPQHF. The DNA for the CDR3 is TGTGCCAGCTCACGGACAAATCAGCCCCAGCATTTT.

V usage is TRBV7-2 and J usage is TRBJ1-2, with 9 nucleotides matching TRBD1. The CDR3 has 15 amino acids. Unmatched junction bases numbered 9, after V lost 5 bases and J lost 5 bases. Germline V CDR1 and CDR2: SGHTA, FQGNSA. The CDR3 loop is CASSPYPGQGYGYTF. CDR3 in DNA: TGTGCCAGCAGCCCTTATCCCGGACAGGGGTATGGCTACACCTTC.

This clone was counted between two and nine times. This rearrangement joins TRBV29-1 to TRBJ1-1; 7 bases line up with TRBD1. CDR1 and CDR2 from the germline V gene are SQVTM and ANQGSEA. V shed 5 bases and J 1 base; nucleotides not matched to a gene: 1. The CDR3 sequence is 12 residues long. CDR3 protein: CSVRQGNTEAFF. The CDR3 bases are TGCAGCGTTCGACAGGGGAACACTGAAGCTTTCTTT.

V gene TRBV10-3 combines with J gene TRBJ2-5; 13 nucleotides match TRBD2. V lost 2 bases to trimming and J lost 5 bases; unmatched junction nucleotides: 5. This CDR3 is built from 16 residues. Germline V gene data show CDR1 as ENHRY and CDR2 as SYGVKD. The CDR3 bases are TGTGCCATCAGTGAGAGCACTAGCGGGGGGGCGGAGACCCAGTACTTC. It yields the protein CAISESTSGGAETQYF.

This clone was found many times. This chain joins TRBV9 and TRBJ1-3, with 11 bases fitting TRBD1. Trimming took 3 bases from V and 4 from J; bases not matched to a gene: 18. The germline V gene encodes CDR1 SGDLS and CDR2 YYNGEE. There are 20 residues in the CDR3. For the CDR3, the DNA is TGTGCCAGCAGCGCGAGAGCCCGGGACAGGGGGAGGATATCAGGAAACACCATATATTTT. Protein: CASSARARDRGRISGNTIYF.

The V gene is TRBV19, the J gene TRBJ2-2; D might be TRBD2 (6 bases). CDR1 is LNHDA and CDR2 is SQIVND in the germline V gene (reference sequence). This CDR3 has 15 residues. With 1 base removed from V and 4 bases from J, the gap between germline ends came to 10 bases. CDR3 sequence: CASSIGGTVTGELFF. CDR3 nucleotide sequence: TGTGCCAGTAGTATAGGCGGGACTGTCACCGGGGAGCTGTTTTTT.

The CDR3 loop reads CASSLRTSRDTQYF. The CDR3 bases are TGTGCCAGCAGTTTAAGGACTAGCCGAGATACGCAGTATTTT. The chain uses TRBV27 and TRBJ2-3; 8 bases are a match to TRBD2. V was clipped by 2 bases and J by 5 bases; unmatched bases: 3. The CDR3 sequence is 14 residues long. CDR1 and CDR2 (germline): MNHEY, SMNVEV (reference sequence).

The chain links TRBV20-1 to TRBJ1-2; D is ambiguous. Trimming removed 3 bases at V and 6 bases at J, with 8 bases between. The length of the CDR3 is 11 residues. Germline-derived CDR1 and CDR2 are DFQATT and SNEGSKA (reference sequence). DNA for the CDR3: TGCAGTGCTAGTCGGGGTGATGGCTACACCTTC. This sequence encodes CSASRGDGYTF.

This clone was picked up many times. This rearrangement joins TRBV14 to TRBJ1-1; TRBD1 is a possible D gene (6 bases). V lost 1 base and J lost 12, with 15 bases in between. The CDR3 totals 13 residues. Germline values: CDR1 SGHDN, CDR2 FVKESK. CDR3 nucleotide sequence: TGTGCCAGCAGCCAAGTCAACCTTGGACAGACTTTCTTT. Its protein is CASSQVNLGQTFF. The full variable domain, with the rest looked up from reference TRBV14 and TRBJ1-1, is EAGVTQFPSHSVIEKGQTVTLRCDPISGHDNLYWYRRVMGKEIKFLLHFVKESKQDESGMPNNRFLAERTGGTYSTLKVQPAELEDSGVYFCASSQVNLGQTFFGQGTRLTVV.

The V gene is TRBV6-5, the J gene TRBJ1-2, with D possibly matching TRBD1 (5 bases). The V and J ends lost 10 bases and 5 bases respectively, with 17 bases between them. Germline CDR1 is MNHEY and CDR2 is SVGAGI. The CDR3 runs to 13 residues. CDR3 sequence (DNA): TGTGCCACTCAGCGGGGGGGGAAGTATGGCTACACCTTC. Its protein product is CATQRGGKYGYTF.

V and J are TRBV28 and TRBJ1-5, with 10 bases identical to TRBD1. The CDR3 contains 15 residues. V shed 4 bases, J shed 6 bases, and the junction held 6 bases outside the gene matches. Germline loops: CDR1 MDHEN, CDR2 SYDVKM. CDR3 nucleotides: TGTGCCAGCAGTTCCGGGACAGGGGTGGTTCAGCCCCAGCATTTT. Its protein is CASSSGTGVVQPQHF.

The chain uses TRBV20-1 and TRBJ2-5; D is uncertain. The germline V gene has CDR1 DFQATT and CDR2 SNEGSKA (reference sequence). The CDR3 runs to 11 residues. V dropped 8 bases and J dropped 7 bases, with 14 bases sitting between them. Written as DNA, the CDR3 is TGCAGTAGAGAGGCGACGGGGACCCAGTACTTC. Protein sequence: CSREATGTQYF.